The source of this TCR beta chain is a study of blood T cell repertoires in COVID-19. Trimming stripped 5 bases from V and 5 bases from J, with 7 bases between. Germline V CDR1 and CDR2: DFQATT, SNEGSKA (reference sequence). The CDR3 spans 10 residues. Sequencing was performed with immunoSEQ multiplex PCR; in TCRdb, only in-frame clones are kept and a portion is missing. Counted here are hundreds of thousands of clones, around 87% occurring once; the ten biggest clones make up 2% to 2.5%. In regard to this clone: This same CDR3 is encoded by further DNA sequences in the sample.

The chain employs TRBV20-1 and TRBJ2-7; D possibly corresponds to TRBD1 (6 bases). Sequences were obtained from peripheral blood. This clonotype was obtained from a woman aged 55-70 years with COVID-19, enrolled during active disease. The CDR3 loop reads CSASGDEQYF. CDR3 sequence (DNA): TGCAGTGCTTCAGGGGACGAGCAGTACTTC.